A selection of T cell receptor beta chains follows, all from one sample in a study of blood T cell repertoires in COVID-19. Measured with immunoSEQ multiplex PCR; TCRdb has only the in-frame clones, and not every one. In the table there are approximately 200,000 clones, 89% of which are singletons. The material sequenced was PBMCs or T cells enriched from blood (not recorded which). Every receptor here comes from a woman aged 35 to 49 with acute COVID-19. Both conserved end residues are part of each CDR3. D genes are given only for firm matches. Rows give clone size only sometimes, using once, few, many, or a class for an expanded clone.

J gene	V gene	clone size	D gene	CDR3 DNA	CDR3 protein
TRBJ2-1	TRBV7-9	-	TRBD2	TGTGCCAGCAGCTATGTCCCGGGACTAGCGGGAGTAAATGAGCAGTTCTTC	CASSYVPGLAGVNEQFF
TRBJ1-3	TRBV6-4	once	TRBD1	TGTGCCAGCAGTGACTTACAGGGGGCGACGGGAAACACCATATATTTT	CASSDLQGATGNTIYF
TRBJ1-2	TRBV27	-	-	TGTGCCAGCAGTTCCCCACAGGGTAGAGGCGCTGGGGCTAACTATGGCTACACCTTC	CASSSPQGRGAGANYGYTF
TRBJ1-2	TRBV2	few	-	TGTGCCAGCAGAATCCTACAGGGCGGCGGCTACACCTTC	CASRILQGGGYTF
TRBJ2-4	TRBV3-1/TRBV3-2	-	TRBD1	TGTGCCAGCAGCCGACAGGGGGAGTCCAAAAACATTCAGTACTTC	CASSRQGESKNIQYF
TRBJ1-6	TRBV3-1/TRBV3-2	-	-	TGTGCCAGCAGCCTGACAGGATGGAATTCACCCCTCCACTTT	CASSLTGWNSPLHF
TRBJ2-3	TRBV11-2	-	TRBD1	TGTGCCAGCAGCACTACAAGCACAGGGGCTACCGGGGATACGCAGTATTTT	CASSTTSTGATGDTQYF
TRBJ2-7	TRBV3-1/TRBV3-2	-	TRBD2	TGTGCCAGCAGCCAAGGGACTAGCGGGATCTCCTACGAGCAGTACTTC	CASSQGTSGISYEQYF
TRBJ2-5	TRBV5-1	-	-	TGCGCCAGCAGCTCCGGACACGACCAAGAGACCCAGTACTTC	CASSSGHDQETQYF
TRBJ1-1	TRBV9	once	-	TGTGCCAGCAGCGTTCACCTCACGAGGGCCGCGGGATTAGCTTTCTTT	CASSVHLTRAAGLAFF
TRBJ1-1	TRBV5-1	-	-	TGCGCCAGCAGCTCTAGGGTGTCCTCGGGAGCTGAAGCTTTCTTT	CASSSRVSSGAEAFF
TRBJ1-1	TRBV30	few	TRBD1	TGTGCCTGGAAGGGACAGCTGAACACTGAAGCTTTCTTT	CAWKGQLNTEAFF
TRBJ2-7	TRBV27	-	TRBD1	TGTGCCAGCAGGCCACAGGGGCTTTACGAGCAGTACTTC	CASRPQGLYEQYF
TRBJ2-2	TRBV13	-	-	TGTGCCAGCAGTTTTACAGGGTCCGGGGAGCTGTTTTTT	CASSFTGSGELFF
TRBJ2-7	TRBV2	-	TRBD2	TGTGCCAGCAGTGACGGGACTAGCGGGGCTATGTCTTCTGGCGAGCAGTACTTC	CASSDGTSGAMSSGEQYF
TRBJ1-1	TRBV7-9	-	-	TGTGCCAGCAGCCCGGACACTGAAGCTTTCTTT	CASSPDTEAFF
TRBJ2-5	TRBV2	-	TRBD2	TGTGCCAGCAGTGGAGTAGCGGGGGATGATCAAGAGACCCAGTACTTC	CASSGVAGDDQETQYF
TRBJ2-7	TRBV2	-	-	TGTGCCAGCAGTCAGGGGGGAAGCGAGCAGTACTTC	CASSQGGSEQYF
TRBJ2-6	TRBV4-1	-	-	TGCGCCAGCAGCCAATACAAAGGCGGGGTGGATCGCTCTGGGGCCAACGTCCTGACTTTC	CASSQYKGGVDRSGANVLTF
TRBJ2-1	TRBV24-1	once	-	TGTGCCACCTTCAGGGTTCATGAGCAGTTCTTC	CATFRVHEQFF
TRBJ1-5	TRBV2	-	TRBD1	TGTGCCAGCAGTGGGGACAGGGGACTAAATCAGCCCCAGCATTTT	CASSGDRGLNQPQHF
TRBJ1-1	TRBV4-1	-	-	TGCGCCAGCAGCCAAGGGACCACGGGGGTGACTGAAGCTTTCTTT	CASSQGTTGVTEAFF
TRBJ2-7	TRBV4-1	-	TRBD1	TGCGCCAGCAGCCTAGGACAGGGGAACGCCTACGAGCAGTACTTC	CASSLGQGNAYEQYF
TRBJ2-7	TRBV6-5	-	-	TGTGCCAGCAGTTACGGTAGCGGTTACCCCTACGAGCAGTACTTC	CASSYGSGYPYEQYF
TRBJ1-6	TRBV30	-	-	TGTGCCTGGAGTGCCACGAGGGGGAATTCACCCCTCCACTTT	CAWSATRGNSPLHF
TRBJ1-1	TRBV7-3	once	-	TGTGCCAGCAGCCAGCGGGGAGGGGGAGCTGAAGCTTTCTTT	CASSQRGGGAEAFF
TRBJ2-5	TRBV3-1/TRBV3-2	-	-	TGTGCCAGCAGCCAAGCTCATAGCGGAAAAGAGACCCAGTACTTC	CASSQAHSGKETQYF
TRBJ2-2	TRBV10-3	-	-	TGTGCCATCAGAGCCCATTCTGGCGGGGAGCTGTTTTTT	CAIRAHSGGELFF
TRBJ1-1	TRBV6-2/TRBV6-3	-	-	TGTGCCAGCAGTTACACCGACACGAACACTGAAGCTTTCTTT	CASSYTDTNTEAFF
TRBJ2-3	TRBV7-2	-	-	TGTGCCAGCAGCTTAGCACCTGGAGTTACAGATACGCAGTATTTT	CASSLAPGVTDTQYF
TRBJ2-1	TRBV6-5	-	TRBD1	TGTGCCAGCACCCAGGGACAGGGGGCGGGAAGGGAGCAGTTCTTC	CASTQGQGAGREQFF
TRBJ1-5	TRBV19	-	-	TGTGCCAGTAGAGCCGACAATAGCAATCAGCCCCAGCATTTT	CASRADNSNQPQHF
TRBJ1-1	TRBV28	-	TRBD1	TGTGCCAGCAGTTGGGGGACAGGGGAGTCTCACACTGAAGCTTTCTTT	CASSWGTGESHTEAFF
TRBJ2-2	TRBV6-2/TRBV6-3	-	-	TGTGCCAGCAGTTACTCGGGGGCGACTGTGAGGGCCGGGGAGCTGTTTTTT	CASSYSGATVRAGELFF
TRBJ1-1	TRBV6-5	-	TRBD1	TGTGCCACCCACTGGTCGACAGGGGGCGGAACTGAAGCTTTCTTT	CATHWSTGGGTEAFF
TRBJ2-7	TRBV4-2	few	TRBD1	TGTGCCAGCAGCCAAAACAGGGGTGGCGAGCAGTACTTC	CASSQNRGGEQYF
TRBJ2-7	TRBV5-6	-	-	TGTGCCAGCAGGCAGACAGGAGCCTACGAGCAGTACTTC	CASRQTGAYEQYF
TRBJ2-1	TRBV9	-	-	TGTGCCAGCAGCGGAGTCGCGAGGCCCTACAATGAGCAGTTCTTC	CASSGVARPYNEQFF
TRBJ1-2	TRBV6-6	-	-	TGTGCCAGCAGTTACTCGGCTGGCTACACCTTC	CASSYSAGYTF
TRBJ1-2	TRBV28	-	-	TGTGCCAGCAGTTTTTCTGAGGGCTATGGCTACACCTTC	CASSFSEGYGYTF
TRBJ2-7	TRBV30	-	TRBD1	TGTGCCCAAGGGACAGCATCCTACGAGCAGTACTTC	CAQGTASYEQYF
TRBJ1-1	TRBV9	-	TRBD1	TGTGCCAGCAGCGGAAGGGGGCCAGATATCCAGAGTTCGAACACTGAAGCTTTCTTT	CASSGRGPDIQSSNTEAFF
TRBJ2-3	TRBV4-2	-	TRBD2	TGTGCCAGCAGCCAAACTAGCGGAATCACAGATACGCAGTATTTT	CASSQTSGITDTQYF
TRBJ2-7	TRBV3-1/TRBV3-2	-	-	TGTGCCAGCAGCCAAGATTTCAGAGAGGTGCGCGAGCAGTACTTC	CASSQDFREVREQYF
TRBJ2-2	TRBV15	-	-	TGTGCCACCAGCAGAGAGAGAGTGAGCACCGGGGAGCTGTTTTTT	CATSRERVSTGELFF
TRBJ1-3	TRBV25-1	-	-	TGTGCCAGCAGTGAATCTAGACCGCTCGGTGGAAACACCATATATTTT	CASSESRPLGGNTIYF
TRBJ2-3	TRBV27	-	TRBD1	TGTGCCAGCAGTTCCCCACAGGGGAACACAGATACGCAGTATTTT	CASSSPQGNTDTQYF
TRBJ1-4	TRBV28	-	TRBD1	TGTGCCAGCAGTCCCGGGACAGGGCAGAGGGGTGAAAAACTGTTTTTT	CASSPGTGQRGEKLFF
TRBJ2-3	TRBV4-3	-	TRBD2	TGCGCCAGCAGCCAAGATGTAGGTGAAGCGGGAGACTCAGATACGCAGTATTTT	CASSQDVGEAGDSDTQYF
TRBJ2-7	TRBV30	-	TRBD2	TGTGCCTGGAGTGCCCGCTTGAGAGAGGGGCGCGGGGGCGAGCAGTACTTC	CAWSARLREGRGGEQYF
TRBJ1-1	TRBV15	few	TRBD1	TGTGCCACCAGCCGCGGGGACAGGGGGCTCACTGAAGCTTTCTTT	CATSRGDRGLTEAFF
TRBJ2-7	TRBV12-3/TRBV12-4	-	TRBD2	TGTGCCAGCGGCTATGGGACTAGCGAGCAGTACTTC	CASGYGTSEQYF
TRBJ2-4	TRBV5-6	-	-	TGTGCCAGCAGCTCTCCTCAGGGGGCCAAAAACATTCAGTACTTC	CASSSPQGAKNIQYF